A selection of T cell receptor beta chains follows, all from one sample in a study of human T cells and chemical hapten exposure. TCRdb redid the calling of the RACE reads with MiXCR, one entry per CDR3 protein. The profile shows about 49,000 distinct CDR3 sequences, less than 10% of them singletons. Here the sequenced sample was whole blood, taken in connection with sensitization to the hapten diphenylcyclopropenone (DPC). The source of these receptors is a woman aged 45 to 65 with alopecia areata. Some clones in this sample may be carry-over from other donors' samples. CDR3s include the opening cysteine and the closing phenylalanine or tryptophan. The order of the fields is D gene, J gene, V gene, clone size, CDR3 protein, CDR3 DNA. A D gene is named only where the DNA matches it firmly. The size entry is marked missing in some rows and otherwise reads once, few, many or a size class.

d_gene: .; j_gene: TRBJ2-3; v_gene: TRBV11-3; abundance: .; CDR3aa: CASSLDRLRDTQYF; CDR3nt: TGTGCCAGCAGCTTGGACCGTCTAAGAGATACGCAGTATTTT
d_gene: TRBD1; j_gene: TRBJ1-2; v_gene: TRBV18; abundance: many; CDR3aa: CASSPGGQSYGYTF; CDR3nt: TGTGCCAGCTCACCTGGGGGACAGAGCTATGGCTACACCTTC
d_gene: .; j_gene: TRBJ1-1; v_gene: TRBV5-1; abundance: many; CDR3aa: CASSLTIGSFDTEAFF; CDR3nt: TGCGCCAGCAGCCTTACGATAGGATCTTTCGACACTGAAGCTTTCTTT
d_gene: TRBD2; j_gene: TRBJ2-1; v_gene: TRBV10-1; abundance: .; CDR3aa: CASSESGEGPRDEQFF; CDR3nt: TGCGCCAGCAGTGAATCTGGGGAGGGCCCACGGGATGAGCAGTTCTTC
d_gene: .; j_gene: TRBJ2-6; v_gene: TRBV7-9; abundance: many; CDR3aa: CASSLALGQGSSGANVLTF; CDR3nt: TGTGCCAGCAGCTTAGCGCTGGGGCAGGGAAGCTCTGGGGCCAACGTCCTGACTTTC
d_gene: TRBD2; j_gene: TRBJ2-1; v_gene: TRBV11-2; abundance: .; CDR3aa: CASSSPTSGIPNEQFF; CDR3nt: TGTGCCAGCAGCTCCCCGACTAGCGGGATTCCCAATGAGCAGTTCTTC
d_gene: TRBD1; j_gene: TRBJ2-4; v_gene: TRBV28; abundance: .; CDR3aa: CASSTGGAGKNIQYF; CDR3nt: TGTGCCAGCAGCACAGGGGGCGCTGGTAAAAACATTCAGTACTTC
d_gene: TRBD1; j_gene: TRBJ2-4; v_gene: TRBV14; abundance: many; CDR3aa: CASSQAIGTGVAKNIQYF; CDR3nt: TGTGCCAGCAGCCAAGCGATCGGGACAGGGGTAGCCAAAAACATTCAGTACTTC
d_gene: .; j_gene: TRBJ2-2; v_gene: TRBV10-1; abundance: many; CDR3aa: CASSELPNTGELFF; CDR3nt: TGCGCCAGCAGTGAGCTACCTAACACCGGGGAGCTGTTTTTT
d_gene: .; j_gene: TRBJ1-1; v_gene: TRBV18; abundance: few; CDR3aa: CASSPQGKATEAFF; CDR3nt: TGTGCCAGCTCACCACAGGGGAAGGCCACTGAAGCTTTCTTT
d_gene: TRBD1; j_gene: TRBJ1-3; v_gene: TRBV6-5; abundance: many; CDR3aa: CASSYRTGSSGNTIYF; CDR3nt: TGTGCCAGCAGTTACCGGACAGGAAGCTCTGGAAACACCATATATTTT
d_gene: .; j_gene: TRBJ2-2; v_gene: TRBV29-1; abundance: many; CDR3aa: CSVEAGRNTGELFF; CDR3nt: TGCAGCGTTGAAGCTGGACGGAACACCGGGGAGCTGTTTTTT
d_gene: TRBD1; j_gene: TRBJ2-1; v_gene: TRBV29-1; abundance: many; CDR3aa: CSVASGPGQKNEQFF; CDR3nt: TGCAGCGTCGCCAGTGGTCCGGGACAGAAAAATGAGCAGTTCTTC
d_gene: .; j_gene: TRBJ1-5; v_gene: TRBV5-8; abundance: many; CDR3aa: CASSFLPETSHQPQHF; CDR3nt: TGTGCCAGCAGCTTTTTGCCGGAGACCTCTCATCAGCCCCAGCATTTT
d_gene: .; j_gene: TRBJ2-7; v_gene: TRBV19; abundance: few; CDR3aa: CASSTRTTTYEQYF; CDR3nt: TGTGCCAGTAGTACCAGGACGACAACCTACGAGCAGTACTTC
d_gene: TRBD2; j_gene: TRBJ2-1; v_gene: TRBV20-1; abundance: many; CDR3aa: CSALGLAGPDYNEQFF; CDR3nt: TGCAGTGCCTTGGGACTAGCGGGACCTGACTACAATGAGCAGTTCTTC
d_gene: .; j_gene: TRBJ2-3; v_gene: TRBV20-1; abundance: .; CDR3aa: CSARFGSEDTQYF; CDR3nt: TGCAGTGCTAGATTCGGGAGTGAAGATACGCAGTATTTT
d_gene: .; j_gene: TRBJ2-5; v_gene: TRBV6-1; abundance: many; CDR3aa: CASSEPTADTYQETQYF; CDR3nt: TGTGCCAGCAGTGAACCTACAGCGGACACGTACCAAGAGACCCAGTACTTC
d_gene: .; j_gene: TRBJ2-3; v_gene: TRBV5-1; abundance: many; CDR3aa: CASSLGAHTDTQYF; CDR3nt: TGCGCCAGCAGCTTGGGGGCCCACACAGATACGCAGTATTTT
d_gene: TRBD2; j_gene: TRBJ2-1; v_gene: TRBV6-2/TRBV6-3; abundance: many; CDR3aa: CASSSRTSGSHSYNEQFF; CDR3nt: TGTGCCAGCAGTTCCCGGACTAGCGGGAGTCATTCCTACAATGAGCAGTTCTTC
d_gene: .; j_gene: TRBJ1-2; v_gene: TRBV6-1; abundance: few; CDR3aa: CASRHQGNSDGYTF; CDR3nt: TGTGCCAGCCGACACCAGGGGAATTCGGATGGCTACACCTTC
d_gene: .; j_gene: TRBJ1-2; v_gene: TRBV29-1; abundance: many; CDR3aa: CSVSLGGTYGYTF; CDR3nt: TGCAGCGTTTCCCTTGGGGGGACCTATGGCTACACCTTC
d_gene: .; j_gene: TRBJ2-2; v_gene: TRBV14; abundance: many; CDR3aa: CASSQGGAGTGELFF; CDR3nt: TGTGCCAGCAGCCAAGGAGGGGCTGGCACCGGGGAGCTGTTTTTT
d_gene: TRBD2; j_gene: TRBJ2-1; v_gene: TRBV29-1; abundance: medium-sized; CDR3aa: CSVVTSGSNEQFF; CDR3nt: TGCAGCGTTGTCACTAGCGGGAGTAATGAGCAGTTCTTC
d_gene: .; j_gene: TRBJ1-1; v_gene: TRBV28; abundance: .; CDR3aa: CASSFGVREAFF; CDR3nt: TGTGCCAGCAGTTTCGGTGTCAGAGAAGCTTTCTTT
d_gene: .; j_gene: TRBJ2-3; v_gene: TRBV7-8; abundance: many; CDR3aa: CASSLVLFVEHTQYF; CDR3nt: TGTGCCAGCAGCTTAGTACTCTTCGTGGAGCATACGCAGTATTTT
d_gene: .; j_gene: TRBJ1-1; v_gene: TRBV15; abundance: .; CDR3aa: CATMVDRMNTEAFF; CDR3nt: TGTGCCACCATGGTAGACAGAATGAACACTGAAGCTTTCTTT
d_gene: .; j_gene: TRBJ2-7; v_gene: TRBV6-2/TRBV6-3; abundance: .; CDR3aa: CASSLRLFVEQYF; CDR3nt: TGTGCCAGCAGTTTACGACTGTTCGTCGAGCAGTACTTC
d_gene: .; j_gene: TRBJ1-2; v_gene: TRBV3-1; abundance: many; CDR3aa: CASSQAYAINGYTF; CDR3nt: TGTGCCAGCAGCCAGGCTTACGCGATTAATGGCTACACCTTC
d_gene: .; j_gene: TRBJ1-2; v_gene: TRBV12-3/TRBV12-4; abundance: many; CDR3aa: CASTPGLGGIYGYTF; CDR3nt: TGTGCCAGCACTCCCGGGCTGGGCGGAATCTATGGCTACACCTTC
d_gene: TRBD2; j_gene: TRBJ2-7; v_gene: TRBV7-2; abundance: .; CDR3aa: CASSLGGSRYEQYF; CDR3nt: TGTGCCAGCAGCTTAGGCGGGAGCAGGTACGAGCAGTACTTC
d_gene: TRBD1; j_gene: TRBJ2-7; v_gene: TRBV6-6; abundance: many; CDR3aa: CASSKRTGLDEQYF; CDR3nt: TGTGCCAGCAGCAAACGGACAGGGCTCGACGAGCAGTACTTC
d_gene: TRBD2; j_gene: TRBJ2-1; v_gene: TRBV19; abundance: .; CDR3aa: CASTISGRRNEQFF; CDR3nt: TGTGCCAGTACTATTAGCGGGAGGAGAAATGAGCAGTTCTTC
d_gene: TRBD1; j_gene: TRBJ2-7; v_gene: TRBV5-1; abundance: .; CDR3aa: CASSLAPGTGGHEQYF; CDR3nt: TGCGCCAGCAGCTTGGCTCCTGGGACAGGGGGGCACGAGCAGTACTTC
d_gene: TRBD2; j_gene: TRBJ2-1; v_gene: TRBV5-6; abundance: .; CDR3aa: CASSLRTSGSYNEQFF; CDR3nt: TGTGCCAGCAGCTTGAGGACTAGCGGGAGCTACAATGAGCAGTTCTTC
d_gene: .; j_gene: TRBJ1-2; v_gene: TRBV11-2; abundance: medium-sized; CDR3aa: CASSPMTGRTAGYTF; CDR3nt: TGTGCCAGCAGCCCAATGACAGGAAGGACGGCGGGCTACACCTTC
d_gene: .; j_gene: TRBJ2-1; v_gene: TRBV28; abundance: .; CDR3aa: CASSSLDRDYNEQFF; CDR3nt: TGTGCCAGCAGTTCCCTGGACAGGGACTATAATGAGCAGTTCTTC
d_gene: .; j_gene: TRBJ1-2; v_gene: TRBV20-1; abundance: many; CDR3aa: CSAGRGGDGYTF; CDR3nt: TGCAGTGCCGGACGGGGTGGCGACGGCTACACCTTC
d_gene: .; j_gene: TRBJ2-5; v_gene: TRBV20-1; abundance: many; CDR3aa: CSGRGRETQYF; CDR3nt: TGCAGTGGGCGTGGACGGGAGACCCAGTACTTC
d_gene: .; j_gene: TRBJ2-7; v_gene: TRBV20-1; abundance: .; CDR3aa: CSARAAGLSYEQYF; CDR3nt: TGCAGTGCTAGAGCCGCCGGTCTCTCCTACGAGCAGTACTTC
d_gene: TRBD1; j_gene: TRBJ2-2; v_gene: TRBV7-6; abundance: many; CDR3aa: CASSYPGQGTGELFF; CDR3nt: TGTGCCAGCAGCTATCCGGGACAGGGGACCGGGGAGCTGTTTTTT
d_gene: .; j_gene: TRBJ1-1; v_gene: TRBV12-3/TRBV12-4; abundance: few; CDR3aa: CASSAQGISRRNTEAFF; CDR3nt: TGTGCCAGCAGTGCACAGGGTATCTCAAGGAGGAACACTGAAGCTTTCTTT
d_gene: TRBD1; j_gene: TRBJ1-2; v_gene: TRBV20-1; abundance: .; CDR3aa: CSARVQRREGTGANYGYTF; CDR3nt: TGCAGTGCTAGAGTCCAGAGGAGAGAAGGGACAGGGGCGAACTATGGCTACACCTTC
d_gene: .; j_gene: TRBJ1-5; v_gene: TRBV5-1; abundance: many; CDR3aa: CASSLSLSTGPQHF; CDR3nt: TGCGCCAGCAGCTTGAGTTTATCCACCGGCCCCCAGCATTTT
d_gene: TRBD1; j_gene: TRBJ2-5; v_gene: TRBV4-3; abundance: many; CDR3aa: CASSRGTEETQYF; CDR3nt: TGCGCCAGCAGCCGAGGGACAGAAGAGACCCAGTACTTC
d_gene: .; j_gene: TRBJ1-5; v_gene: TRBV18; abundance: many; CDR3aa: CASSPLQESNQPQHF; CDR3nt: TGTGCCAGCTCACCTCTCCAGGAAAGCAATCAGCCCCAGCATTTT
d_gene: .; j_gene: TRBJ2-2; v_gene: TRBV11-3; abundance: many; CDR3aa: CASSPGGGNTGELFF; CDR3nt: TGTGCCAGCAGCCCAGGCGGGGGCAACACCGGGGAGCTGTTTTTT
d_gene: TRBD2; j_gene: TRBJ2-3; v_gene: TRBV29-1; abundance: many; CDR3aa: CSGTSGTDTQYF; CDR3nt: TGCAGCGGGACTAGCGGAACAGATACGCAGTATTTT
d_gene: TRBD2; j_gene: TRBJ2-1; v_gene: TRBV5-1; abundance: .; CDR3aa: CASSWGLANEQFF; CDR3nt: TGCGCCAGCAGCTGGGGACTAGCCAATGAGCAGTTCTTC
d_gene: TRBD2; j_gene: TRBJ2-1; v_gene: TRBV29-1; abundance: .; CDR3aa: CSVGTSGNYNEQFF; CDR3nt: TGCAGCGTTGGGACTAGCGGGAATTACAATGAGCAGTTCTTC
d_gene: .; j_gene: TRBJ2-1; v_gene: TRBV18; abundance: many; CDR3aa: CASSPGVSSLNEQFF; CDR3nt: TGTGCCAGCTCACCTGGCGTCTCGTCTCTCAATGAGCAGTTCTTC
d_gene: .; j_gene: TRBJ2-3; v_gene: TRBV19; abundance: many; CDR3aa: CASSWEMADTQYF; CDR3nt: TGTGCCAGTAGTTGGGAGATGGCAGATACGCAGTATTTT
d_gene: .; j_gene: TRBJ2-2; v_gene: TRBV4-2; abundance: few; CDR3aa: CASSQMARSGELFF; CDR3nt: TGTGCCAGCAGCCAGATGGCACGATCCGGGGAGCTGTTTTTT
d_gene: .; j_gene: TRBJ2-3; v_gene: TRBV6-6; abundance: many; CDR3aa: CASSYGPDTQYF; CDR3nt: TGTGCCAGCAGTTACGGCCCAGATACGCAGTATTTT
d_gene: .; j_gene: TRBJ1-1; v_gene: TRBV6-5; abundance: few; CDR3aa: CASSYGHTEAFF; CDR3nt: TGTGCCAGCAGTTACGGACACACTGAAGCTTTCTTT
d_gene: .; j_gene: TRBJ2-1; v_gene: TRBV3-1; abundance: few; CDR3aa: CASSQGGWAEQFF; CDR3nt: TGTGCCAGCAGCCAAGGAGGTTGGGCTGAGCAGTTCTTC
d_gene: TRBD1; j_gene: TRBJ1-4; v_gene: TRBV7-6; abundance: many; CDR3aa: CASSTGGTNEKLFF; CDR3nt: TGTGCCAGCTCTACAGGGGGCACTAATGAAAAACTGTTTTTT